This entry is about one TCR beta chain. Libraries were prepared by immunoSEQ multiplex PCR; TCRdb keeps only in-frame clonotypes and omits some of them. The sample has fewer than 30,000 clones; roughly 86% are singletons. Germline V CDR1 and CDR2: SGHTA, FQGNSA. The ends were cut back, 4 bases at V and 4 bases at J, with 9 bases in the middle. The CDR3 totals 13 residues. The source of the sample is a study of blood T cell repertoires in COVID-19. The TCR sequence derives from a man in his fifties or sixties with active COVID-19. This sequence joins TRBV7-2 and TRBJ2-3; a possible D gene is TRBD1 (6 bases). The specimen sequenced was peripheral blood. CDR3 residues: CASSYRAADTQYF. The CDR3 DNA reads as TGTGCCAGCAGCTACAGGGCGGCAGATACGCAGTATTTT.